The 32 T cell receptor beta chains below all came from one sample that was sequenced in a study of cytomegalovirus exposure and HLA in healthy donors (dated by TCRdb to about 2017). To prepare the library, the immunoSEQ multiplex PCR assay was applied. For the multiplex PCR, a mixture combining 60 forward primers for TCR Vbeta segments and 13 reverse primers for TCR Jbeta segments was used. TCRdb carries this immuneACCESS record with in-frame sequences only. Its versions omit some clonotypes, under half of them owing to an unresolved V gene in the studies checked, with the rest unexplained. The sample contains around 170,000 clones, about 80% of them found a single time. The ten largest clones represent 1% of the sample. Sequencing was done on a sample of PBMCs. These TCRs come from a woman in her forties or fifties in good health and CMV-seropositive.

This CDR3 is CASSLDRGGSTDTQYF. In DNA, the CDR3 is TGTGCCAGCAGCTTGGACAGGGGAGGATCCACAGATACGCAGTATTTT. The chain combines TRBV5-4 with TRBJ2-3, with D possibly matching TRBD1 (7 bases). V gave up 0 bases and J gave up 2 bases, with 13 bases separating them. In germline, CDR1 is SGHNT, CDR2 YYREEE (reference sequence). The CDR3 has 16 amino acids.

The chain joins TRBV6-5 to TRBJ1-1; D is undetermined. Germline V gives CDR1 MNHEY, CDR2 SVGAGI. The ends were cut back, 6 bases at V and 10 bases at J, with 21 bases in the middle. The CDR3 runs 14 residues. In nucleotides, the CDR3 is TGTGCCAGCAGACGTAGAGGCAGACACAGCGGAGCTTTCTTT. It specifies CASRRRGRHSGAFF.

This clone turned up a few times. The J gene is TRBJ2-4, the V gene TRBV5-1; TRBD1 is a possible D gene (5 bases). V lost 4 bases, J lost 0 bases, and 14 bases lay in between. The germline V gene encodes CDR1 SGHRS and CDR2 YFSETQ. CDR3 length: 16 amino acids. CDR3 amino acids: CASSPTVTGAKNIQYF. The CDR3, as DNA: TGCGCCAGCAGCCCGACAGTTACAGGAGCCAAAAACATTCAGTACTTC.

The rearrangement links TRBV7-3 to TRBJ2-1, with TRBD2 identical over 8 bases. CDR3 size: 20 residues. CDR1 is SGHTA, CDR2 FQGTGA, per germline. V lost 4 bases to trimming and J lost 0 bases; unmatched junction nucleotides: 17. DNA for the CDR3: TGTGCCAGCAGCTCCCCTAGGGTTCGTGGTAGCGGGACCTCCTACAATGAGCAGTTCTTC. Its protein product is CASSSPRVRGSGTSYNEQFF.

This clone was seen more than once but under ten times. The chain is built from TRBV7-2 and TRBJ1-2; no reliable D call. The CDR3 covers 14 residues. Deletions cut 4 bases from V and 0 bases from J, with 9 bases between. Germline CDR1 and CDR2: SGHTA and FQGNSA. The CDR3 bases are TGTGCCAGCAGCTCGCAGAAAGCTAACTATGGCTACACCTTC. This encodes CASSSQKANYGYTF.

The V gene is TRBV4-3, the J gene TRBJ1-2; D gene uncertain. V shed 0 bases and J shed 5 bases, with 7 bases lying between them. From germline, CDR1 is LGHNA and CDR2 YSLEER. There are 13 residues in the CDR3. The CDR3 reads CASSQDQIYGYTF. CDR3 bases: TGCGCCAGCAGCCAAGATCAGATTTATGGCTACACCTTC.

The J gene is TRBJ2-5, the V gene TRBV7-2; 8 bases align to TRBD2. Germline loops: CDR1 SGHTA, CDR2 FQGNSA. V lost 2 bases, J lost 5 bases, and 4 bases stayed unmatched. CDR3 length: 14 amino acids. CDR3 region: CASSLRGGGETQYF. The DNA of the CDR3 is TGTGCCAGCAGCTTACGGGGGGGCGGGGAGACCCAGTACTTC.

The chain uses TRBV11-1 and TRBJ2-1; 13 nucleotides agree with TRBD2. V lost 0 bases and J lost 12; bases outside the gene matches: 11. Germline CDR1 and CDR2: SGHAT and FQDESV (reference sequence). The CDR3 is 17 residues long. The CDR3 region has the DNA TGTGCCAGCAGCTTAGCAGAGGCGGCACTAGCGGGAGGGGGGCAGTTCTTC. It encodes CASSLAEAALAGGGQFF. Complete variable domain (other parts from reference TRBV11-1 and TRBJ2-1): EAEVAQSPRYKITEKSQAVAFWCDPISGHATLYWYRQILGQGPELLVQFQDESVVDDSQLPKDRFSAERLKGVDSTLKIQPAELGDSAMYLCASSLAEAALAGGGQFFGPGTRLTVL.

The chain couples TRBV5-6 to TRBJ2-7; 15 positions match TRBD2. The V segment lost 0 bases and the J segment 4 bases; nucleotides outside the gene matches: 8. Germline CDR1 is SGHDT and CDR2 is YYEEEE. This CDR3 has 18 residues. The CDR3 DNA follows: TGTGCCAGCAGCTTGGGGACTAGCGGGAGGGGGGGTTTTTACGAGCAGTACTTC. Encoded protein: CASSLGTSGRGGFYEQYF.

The rearrangement joins TRBV15 to TRBJ2-4, with D possibly being TRBD2 (5 bases). The CDR3 runs to 15 residues. Trimming stripped 0 bases from V and 8 bases from J, with 14 bases between. CDR1 and CDR2 (germline): LNHNV, YYDKDF (reference sequence). The CDR3 loop reads CATSRDPGEGDIQYF. CDR3 DNA: TGTGCCACCAGCAGAGATCCCGGAGAGGGAGACATTCAGTACTTC. The full variable domain, rest sourced from reference TRBV15 and TRBJ2-4, is DAMVIQNPRYQVTQFGKPVTLSCSQTLNHNVMYWYQQKSSQAPKLLFHYYDKDFNNEADTPDNFQSRRPNTSFCFLDIRSPGLGDTAMYLCATSRDPGEGDIQYFGAGTRLSVL.

V gene TRBV4-3 combines with J gene TRBJ1-5; D gene ambiguous. Germline assignment: CDR1 LGHNA and CDR2 YSLEER. The CDR3 is 15 residues long. V was clipped by 2 bases and J by 4 bases, with 12 bases between them. DNA of the CDR3: TGCGCCAGCAGCCAAAAACTTTGGGAGAATCAGCCCCAGCATTTT. This gives the protein CASSQKLWENQPQHF.

This clone was picked up one time. The rearrangement links TRBV5-1 to TRBJ1-1, with 7 positions matching TRBD1. CDR1 is SGHRS and CDR2 is YFSETQ in the germline V gene. The trim removed 2 bases at V and 0 bases at J, leaving 1 base unmatched. The CDR3 totals 14 residues. The CDR3 nucleotides read TGCGCCAGCAGCTTACAGGGGATGAACACTGAAGCTTTCTTT. This sequence encodes CASSLQGMNTEAFF.

The chain joins TRBV5-4 to TRBJ2-5; 16 bases map to TRBD2. Germline trimming cut 4 bases from V and 5 bases from J; bases unmatched to any gene: 2. The CDR3 length is 15 residues. The germline CDR1 and CDR2 sequences are SGHNT and YYREEE (reference sequence). Written as DNA, the CDR3 is TGTGCCAGCAGCCCGGGACTAGCGGGGGGGGAGACCCAGTACTTC. This translates into CASSPGLAGGETQYF. Complete variable domain (other parts from reference TRBV5-4 and TRBJ2-5): ETGVTQSPTHLIKTRGQQVTLRCSSQSGHNTVSWYQQALGQGPQFIFQYYREEENGRGNFPPRFSGLQFPNYSSELNVNALELDDSALYLCASSPGLAGGETQYFGPGTRLLVL.

The chain links TRBV19 to TRBJ1-1; no definite D call. Deletions cut 5 bases from V and 1 base from J, with 17 bases between. This CDR3 contains 16 residues. CDR1 is LNHDA, CDR2 SQIVND, per germline (reference sequence). The CDR3 loop is CASSYAGSPGNTEAFF. CDR3 nucleotides: TGTGCCAGTAGTTATGCCGGCAGCCCAGGGAACACTGAAGCTTTCTTT. The full variable domain, with the rest looked up from reference TRBV19 and TRBJ1-1, is DGGITQSPKYLFRKEGQNVTLSCEQNLNHDAMYWYRQDPGQGLRLIYYSQIVNDFQKGDIAEGYSVSREKKESFPLTVTSAQKNPTAFYLCASSYAGSPGNTEAFFGQGTRLTVV.

The chain recombines TRBV6-6 with TRBJ1-2; 8 nucleotides align to TRBD1. The V gene end was trimmed by 6 bases and the J gene end by 2 bases; junction bases not matched to a gene: 2. Per germline, CDR1 MNHNY and CDR2 SVGAGI (reference sequence). The CDR3 length is 13 residues. This CDR3 is CASSWDRNYGYTF. CDR3 in DNA: TGTGCCAGCAGCTGGGACAGGAACTATGGCTACACCTTC.

The chain combines TRBV5-4 with TRBJ2-5; D is uncertain. Matching the DNA end better, TRBJ2-7 makes the J call doubtful. Germline CDR1 reads SGHNT; CDR2 reads YYREEE (reference sequence). This CDR3 is 14 amino acids long. The CDR3 DNA is TGTGCCAGCAGCGCGGCGGTGGAAACCTACGAGCAGTACTTC. As protein: CASSAAVETYEQYF.

The J gene is TRBJ2-7, the V gene TRBV6-1; D might be TRBD1 (6 bases). This CDR3 contains 16 residues. V was shortened by 4 bases and J by 3 bases, with 19 bases between the two germline ends. Germline values: CDR1 MNHNS, CDR2 SASEGT. The DNA of the CDR3 is TGTGCCAGCAGTGCCCGATCAGGGGCCGCGGGCTACGAGCAGTACTTC. Protein sequence: CASSARSGAAGYEQYF.

This clone came up a few times. The CDR3 nucleotides read TGTGCCAGCAGTACACTACAGGGGGTGGTTAATCAGCCCCAGCATTTT. This codes for CASSTLQGVVNQPQHF. The rearrangement uses TRBV28 and TRBJ1-5, with 8 nucleotides matching TRBD1. The CDR3 consists of 16 residues. Germline V lookup: CDR1 MDHEN, CDR2 SYDVKM. The V gene end was trimmed by 5 bases and the J gene end by 4 bases; junction bases not matched to a gene: 10.

This rearrangement joins TRBV27 to TRBJ2-3; 10 bases align to TRBD1. With V trimmed by 5 bases and J by 4 bases, 9 bases remained unmatched. There are 16 residues in the CDR3. Germline CDR1 is MNHEY and CDR2 is SMNVEV (reference sequence). CDR3 DNA sequence: TGTGCCAGCAGTCCACCCGACAGGGGGCGGGCAGATACGCAGTATTTT. It translates to CASSPPDRGRADTQYF.

This clone was picked up a small number of times. The rearrangement joins TRBV5-1 to TRBJ1-1, with D hard to call. Per germline, CDR1 SGHRS and CDR2 YFSETQ. The CDR3 extends over 15 amino acids. The V and J ends lost 4 bases and 3 bases respectively, with 16 bases between them. CDR3 nucleotide sequence: TGCGCCAGCAGCGTGGGTTTCGGGAGAGACACTGAAGCTTTCTTT. This codes for CASSVGFGRDTEAFF.

This clone was picked up one time. V usage is TRBV28 and J usage is TRBJ2-1, with TRBD2 identical over 7 bases. CDR1 and CDR2 (germline): MDHEN, SYDVKM. The CDR3 extends over 15 amino acids. With V trimmed by 2 bases and J by 2 bases, 3 bases remained unmatched. The CDR3 DNA is TGTGCCAGCAGTTTAAGGGCGGGGGCCTACAATGAGCAGTTCTTC. It is translated as CASSLRAGAYNEQFF.

The chain couples TRBV18 to TRBJ2-3; D remains ambiguous. Germline V gene lookup returns CDR1 KGHSH and CDR2 LQKENI. Trimming stripped 0 bases from V and 1 base from J, with 11 bases between. The CDR3 is 16 amino acids. The CDR3 coding sequence is TGTGCCAGCTCACCACCTCGGCAGCTAGGCACAGATACGCAGTATTTT. This encodes CASSPPRQLGTDTQYF.

The rearrangement uses TRBV7-2 and TRBJ2-1; D not certain. Deletions cut 1 base from V and 6 bases from J, with 10 bases between. The CDR3 is made up of 14 amino acids. Germline V lookup: CDR1 SGHTA, CDR2 FQGNSA. The CDR3 protein is CASSLGFSANEQFF. As DNA, the CDR3 is TGTGCCAGCAGCTTAGGATTCAGCGCCAATGAGCAGTTCTTC. The variable domain in full, completed from reference TRBV7-2 and TRBJ2-1, reads GAGVSQSPSNKVTEKGKDVELRCDPISGHTALYWYRQSLGQGLEFLIYFQGNSAPDKSGLPSDRFSAERTGGSVSTLTIQRTQQEDSAVYLCASSLGFSANEQFFGPGTRLTVL.

This chain joins TRBV5-5 and TRBJ2-7; the D gene is possibly TRBD1 (5 bases). V shed 2 bases and J shed 5 bases, with 14 bases lying between them. Germline CDR1 SGHKS, CDR2 YYEKEE (reference sequence). The CDR3 length is 14 residues. CDR3 bases: TGTGCCAGCAGCTTCCGGACAATAGCTGACGAGCAGTACTTC. Translating it yields CASSFRTIADEQYF.

The chain joins TRBV27 to TRBJ2-6; D is ambiguous. There are 14 residues in the CDR3. V lost 2 bases to trimming and J lost 6 bases, with 8 bases between them. CDR1 MNHEY and CDR2 SMNVEV come from the germline V gene (reference sequence). This chain's CDR3 is CASSLTVSANVLTF. Written as DNA, the CDR3 is TGTGCCAGCAGTTTAACTGTTTCGGCCAACGTCCTGACTTTC.

The chain is built from TRBV6-1 and TRBJ2-1; 9 bases are a match to TRBD1. This CDR3 comprises 17 residues. From germline, CDR1 is MNHNS and CDR2 SASEGT. V was pared by 2 bases and J by 9 bases, with 14 bases of the junction left unmatched. The DNA of the CDR3 is TGTGCCAGCAGTGAAATGGGACAGGGTTTGGGGATGGGTGAGCAGTTCTTC. It codes for CASSEMGQGLGMGEQFF.

The V and J genes are TRBV4-3 and TRBJ2-5; D unclear. The V gene lost 1 base and the J gene lost 3 bases, with 9 bases spanning the gap. This CDR3 region has 14 residues. From germline, CDR1 is LGHNA and CDR2 YSLEER. CDR3 sequence reads: CASSQGAFKETQYF. The CDR3 DNA reads TGCGCCAGCAGCCAAGGGGCATTTAAAGAGACCCAGTACTTC.

The V and J genes are TRBV7-9 and TRBJ1-1; the D gene is possibly TRBD1 (6 bases). Germline V gene sequence: CDR1 SEHNR, CDR2 FQNEAQ (reference sequence). The CDR3 is made up of 14 amino acids. The germline V and J ends were trimmed by 7 bases and 1 base, with 13 bases remaining between them. CDR3 region: CASTLPQGNTEAFF. The CDR3 region has the DNA TGTGCCAGCACGCTACCACAGGGGAACACTGAAGCTTTCTTT.

This clone showed up just once. This sample also contains other DNA sequences that code for the same CDR3. This chain uses TRBV4-3 with TRBJ2-3, with unresolved D. Germline V CDR1 and CDR2: LGHNA, YSLEER. The V end was cut by 1 base, the J end by 1 base, with 6 bases between. This CDR3 is 14 amino acids long. CDR3 nucleotides: TGCGCCAGCAGCCAAGGAGGTCGCACAGATACGCAGTATTTT. Its protein is CASSQGGRTDTQYF.

The genes are TRBV6-5 and TRBJ2-1; 7 bases line up with TRBD2. V lost 0 bases, J lost 5 bases, and 4 bases stayed unmatched. Germline CDR1 is MNHEY and CDR2 is SVGAGI. CDR3 length: 15 residues. CDR3 in amino acids: CASSYSGTTHNEQFF. The CDR3 DNA reads TGTGCCAGCAGTTACTCGGGGACTACCCACAATGAGCAGTTCTTC.

This chain uses TRBV10-2 with TRBJ1-6, with D possibly matching TRBD1 (5 bases). The CDR3 covers 15 residues. The germline V gene has CDR1 WSHSY and CDR2 SAAADI. V was trimmed by 7 bases and J by 5 bases, leaving 15 bases between them. CDR3 nucleotides: TGCGCCAGCACCCGGGGGAGGGGAGATAATTCACCCCTCCACTTT. This translates into CASTRGRGDNSPLHF.

This rearrangement joins TRBV29-1 to TRBJ2-2; D unclear. Germline loops: CDR1 SQVTM, CDR2 ANQGSEA. The V gene lost 4 bases and the J gene lost 3 bases, with 12 bases spanning the gap. This CDR3 is 14 amino acids long. In nucleotides, the CDR3 is TGCAGCGTTGGGTGGTACTCGGACACCGGGGAGCTGTTTTTT. Protein: CSVGWYSDTGELFF.